A single TCR beta chain is shown here with its context. Its antigen remains unidentified. Other DNA sequences from this sample encode an identical CDR3 as well. This entry belongs to a study of radiotherapy plus CTLA-4 blockade in lung cancer. Whole-study findings and limits: Tumor-origin TCR clones grew in blood after radiotherapy plus ipilimumab. The best prediction of response reportedly came from early blood T cell clone dynamics, with interferon-beta.

The table came from immunoSEQ multiplex PCR; TCRdb's copy has only in-frame clones and leaves some out. Among some 110,000 clones listed, over 65% were seen once. V lost 5 bases and J 6 bases, leaving 11 bases between the germline ends. Germline V gene sequence: CDR1 SGHTA, CDR2 FQGTGA. The CDR3 contains 13 residues. Lung cancer patients with chemo-refractory metastatic non-small-cell disease were given focal radiation plus CTLA-4 blockade with ipilimumab. The TCR comes from a human donor with non-small cell lung cancer that progressed on radiotherapy plus ipilimumab. Some clones in this sample may be carry-over from other donors' samples. The gene calls are TRBV7-3 and TRBJ2-1, with D possibly matching TRBD2 (5 bases). The sample was peripheral blood, taken from a patient treated with radiotherapy plus ipilimumab. CDR3 sequence reads: CASSPQGSNEQFF. The CDR3 region has the DNA TGTGCCAGCAGCCCTCAAGGGAGCAATGAGCAGTTCTTC.